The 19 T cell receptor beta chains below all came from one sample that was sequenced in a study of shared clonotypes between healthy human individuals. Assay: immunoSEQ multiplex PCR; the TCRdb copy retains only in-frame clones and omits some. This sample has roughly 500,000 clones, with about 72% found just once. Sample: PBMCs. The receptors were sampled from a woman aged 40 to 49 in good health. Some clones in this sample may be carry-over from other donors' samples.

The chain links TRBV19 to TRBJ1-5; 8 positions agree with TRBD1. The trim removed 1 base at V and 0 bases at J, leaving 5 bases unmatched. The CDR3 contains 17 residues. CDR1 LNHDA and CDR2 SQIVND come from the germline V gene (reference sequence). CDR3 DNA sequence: TGTGCCAGTAGTATAGTACAGGGGGGCTATAGCAATCAGCCCCAGCATTTT. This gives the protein CASSIVQGGYSNQPQHF.

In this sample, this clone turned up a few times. The CDR3 region has the DNA TGTGCCAGCAGTATGCAGGGTACTCAGCCCCAGCATTTT. Its protein product is CASSMQGTQPQHF. This sequence joins TRBV6-1 and TRBJ1-5; perhaps TRBD1 as D (5 bases). CDR1 and CDR2 from the germline V gene are MNHNS and SASEGT. CDR3 length: 13 residues. Trimming cost V 5 bases and J 6 bases, with 11 bases left between them.

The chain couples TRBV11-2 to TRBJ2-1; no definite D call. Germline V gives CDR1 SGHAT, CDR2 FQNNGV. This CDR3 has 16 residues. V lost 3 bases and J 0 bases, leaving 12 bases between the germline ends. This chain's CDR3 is CASSFTRRSSYNEQFF. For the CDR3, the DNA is TGTGCCAGCAGCTTTACTCGACGTAGCTCCTACAATGAGCAGTTCTTC. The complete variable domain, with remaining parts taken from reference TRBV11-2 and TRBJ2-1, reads EAGVAQSPRYKIIEKRQSVAFWCNPISGHATLYWYQQILGQGPKLLIQFQNNGVVDDSQLPKDRFSAERLKGVDSTLKIQPAKLEDSAVYLCASSFTRRSSYNEQFFGPGTRLTVL.

CDR3 loop: CASRPGFSDTQYF. CDR3 sequence (DNA): TGTGCCAGCAGACCAGGGTTTTCAGATACGCAGTATTTT. The chain carries TRBV27 and TRBJ2-3, with D possibly TRBD1 on 5 matching bases. Trimming removed 6 bases from V and 4 bases from J, with 11 bases in between. The CDR3 length is 13 residues. Germline CDR1 MNHEY, CDR2 SMNVEV (reference sequence).

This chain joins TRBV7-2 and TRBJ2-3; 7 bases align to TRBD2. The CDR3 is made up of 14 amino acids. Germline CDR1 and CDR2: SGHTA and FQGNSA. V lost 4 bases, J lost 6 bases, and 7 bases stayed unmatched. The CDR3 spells CASSSSSGGDTQYF. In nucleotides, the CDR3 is TGTGCCAGCAGCTCCTCTAGCGGTGGGGATACGCAGTATTTT.

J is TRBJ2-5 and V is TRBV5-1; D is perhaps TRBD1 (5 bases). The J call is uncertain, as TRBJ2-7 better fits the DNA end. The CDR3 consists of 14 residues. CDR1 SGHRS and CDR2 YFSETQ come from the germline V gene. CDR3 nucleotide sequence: TGCGCCAGCAGCTTGGTTGACAGCCCCTACGAGCAGTACTTC. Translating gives CASSLVDSPYEQYF.

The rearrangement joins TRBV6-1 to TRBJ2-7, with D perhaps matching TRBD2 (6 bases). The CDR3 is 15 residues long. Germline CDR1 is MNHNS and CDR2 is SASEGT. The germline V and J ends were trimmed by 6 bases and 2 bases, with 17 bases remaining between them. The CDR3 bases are TGTGCCAGCAGGACGCTAGCGACCACACCCTACGAGCAGTACTTC. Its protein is CASRTLATTPYEQYF.

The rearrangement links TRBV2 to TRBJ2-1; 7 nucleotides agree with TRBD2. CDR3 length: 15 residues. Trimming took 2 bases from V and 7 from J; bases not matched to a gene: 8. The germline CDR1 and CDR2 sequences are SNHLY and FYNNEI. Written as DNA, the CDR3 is TGTGCCAGCAGTGAATCCGGGAGGCCGCGAAATGAGCAGTTCTTC. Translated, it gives CASSESGRPRNEQFF.

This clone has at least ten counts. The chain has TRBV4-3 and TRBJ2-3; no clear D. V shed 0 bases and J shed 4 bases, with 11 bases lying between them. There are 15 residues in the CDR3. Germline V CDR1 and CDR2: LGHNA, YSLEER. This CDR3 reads CASSQDRLGADTQYF. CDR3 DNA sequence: TGCGCCAGCAGCCAAGATAGGCTGGGTGCAGATACGCAGTATTTT.

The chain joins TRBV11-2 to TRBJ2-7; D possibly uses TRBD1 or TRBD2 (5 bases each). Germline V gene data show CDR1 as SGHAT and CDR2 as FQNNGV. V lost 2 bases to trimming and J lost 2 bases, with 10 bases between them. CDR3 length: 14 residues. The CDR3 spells CASSLRGPPYEQYF. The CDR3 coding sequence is TGTGCCAGCAGCTTACGGGGACCCCCCTACGAGCAGTACTTC.

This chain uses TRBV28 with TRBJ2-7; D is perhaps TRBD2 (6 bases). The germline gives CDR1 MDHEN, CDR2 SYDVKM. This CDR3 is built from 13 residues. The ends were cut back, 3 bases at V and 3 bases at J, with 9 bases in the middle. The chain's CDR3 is CASSLGRDYEQYF. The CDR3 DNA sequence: TGTGCCAGCAGTTTGGGGCGGGACTACGAGCAGTACTTC.

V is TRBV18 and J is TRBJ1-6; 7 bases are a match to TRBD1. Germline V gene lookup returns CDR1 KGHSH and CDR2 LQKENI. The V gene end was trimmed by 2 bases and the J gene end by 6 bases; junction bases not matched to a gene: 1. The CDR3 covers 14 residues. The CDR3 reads CASSPGTANSPLHF. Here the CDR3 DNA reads TGTGCCAGCTCACCAGGGACAGCTAATTCACCCCTCCACTTT.

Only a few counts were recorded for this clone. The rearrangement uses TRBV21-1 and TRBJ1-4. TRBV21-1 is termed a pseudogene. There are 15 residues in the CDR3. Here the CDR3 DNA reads TGTGCCAGCAGCAAAAAACGAGTGACTAATGAAAAACTGTTTTTT. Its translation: CASSKKRVTNEKLFF.

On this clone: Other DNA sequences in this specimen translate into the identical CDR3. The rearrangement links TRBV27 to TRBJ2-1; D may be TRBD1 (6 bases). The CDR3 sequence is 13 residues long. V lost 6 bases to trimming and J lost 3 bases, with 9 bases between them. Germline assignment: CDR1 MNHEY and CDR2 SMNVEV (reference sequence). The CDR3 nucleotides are TGTGCCAGCAGCCTGGACAGCTACAATGAGCAGTTCTTC. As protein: CASSLDSYNEQFF.

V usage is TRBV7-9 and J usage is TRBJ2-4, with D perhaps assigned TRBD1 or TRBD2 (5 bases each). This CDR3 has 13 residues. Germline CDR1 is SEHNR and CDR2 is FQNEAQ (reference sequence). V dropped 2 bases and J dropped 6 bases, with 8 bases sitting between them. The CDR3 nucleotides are TGTGCCAGCAGCTTACGGGACGCAAACATTCAGTACTTC. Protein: CASSLRDANIQYF.

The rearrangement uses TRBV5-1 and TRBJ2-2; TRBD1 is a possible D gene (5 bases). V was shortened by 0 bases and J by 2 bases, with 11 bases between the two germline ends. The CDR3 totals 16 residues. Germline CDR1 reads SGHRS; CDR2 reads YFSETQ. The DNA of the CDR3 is TGCGCCAGCAGCTTGGCCTACCAGGGCAACACCGGGGAGCTGTTTTTT. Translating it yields CASSLAYQGNTGELFF.

The CDR3 DNA follows: TGTGCCATCAGTGAGTCTTTAGCGGTATACGAGCAGTACTTC. This sequence encodes CAISESLAVYEQYF. The rearrangement links TRBV10-3 to TRBJ2-7; tentative D call: TRBD2 (6 bases). The CDR3 length is 14 residues. With 0 bases removed from V and 4 bases from J, the gap between germline ends came to 10 bases. The germline gives CDR1 ENHRY, CDR2 SYGVKD.

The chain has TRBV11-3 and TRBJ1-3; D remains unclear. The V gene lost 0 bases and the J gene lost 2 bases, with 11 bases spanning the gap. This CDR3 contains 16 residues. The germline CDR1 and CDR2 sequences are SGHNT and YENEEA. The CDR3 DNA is TGTGCCAGCAGCTTAGATGCCCGACGGACTGGAAACACCATATATTTT. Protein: CASSLDARRTGNTIYF.

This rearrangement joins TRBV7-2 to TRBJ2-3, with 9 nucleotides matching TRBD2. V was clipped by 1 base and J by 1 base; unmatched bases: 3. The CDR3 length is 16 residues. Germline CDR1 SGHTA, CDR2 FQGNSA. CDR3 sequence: CASSLDWTSGTDTQYF. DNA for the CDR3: TGTGCCAGCAGCTTAGATTGGACTAGCGGCACAGATACGCAGTATTTT.